Listed here is a single TCR beta chain. The CDR3 totals 16 residues. V dropped 4 bases and J dropped 1; count of bases not matched to a gene: 6. Germline lookup yields CDR1 LNHNV and CDR2 YYDKDF (reference sequence). This specimen belongs to a study of T cells after somatic rescue of genetic block. Data came from immunoSEQ multiplex PCR; TCRdb stores just in-frame clones and leaves some out. The sample gives about 67,000 clones, under 95% of which show up once; around 3% is in the top ten. The source is a man between 35 and 55 years old. Sequenced input: peripheral blood mononuclear cells (PBMCs). V is TRBV15 and J is TRBJ2-3, with 9 bases aligning to TRBD1. This CDR3 is CATSTYRGRGTDTQYF. The CDR3, as DNA: TGTGCCACCAGCACTTACAGGGGGCGCGGCACAGATACGCAGTATTTT.